A single sample is the source of the 17 T cell receptor beta chains below, sequenced in a study of T cell repertoires in ileal Crohn's disease. The time point is: inflamed ileum from the surgical specimen. The data were produced by immunoSEQ multiplex PCR, yet TCRdb's version contains in-frame clones alone and is incomplete. The data contain a few thousand clones, around three quarters of them seen just once; the ten biggest clones take up approximately 7%. The sample was ileal tissue. Receptors were obtained from an adult with Crohn's disease.

This sequence joins TRBV7-9 and TRBJ1-5; 10 bases match TRBD1. The CDR3 length is 15 residues. Germline V gives CDR1 SEHNR, CDR2 FQNEAQ (reference sequence). J lost 4 bases, V lost 5 bases, and 5 bases had no gene match. DNA of the CDR3: TGTGCCAGCAGCCAAGGGACAGGGGTGAATCAGCCCCAGCATTTT. It is translated as CASSQGTGVNQPQHF.

The V gene is TRBV9, the J gene TRBJ2-7; D is uncertain. Germline CDR1 is SGDLS and CDR2 is YYNGEE. The CDR3 covers 14 residues. V lost 0 bases and J 0 bases, leaving 7 bases between the germline ends. The CDR3 loop reads CASSVAEHSYEQYF. In nucleotides, the CDR3 is TGTGCCAGCAGCGTAGCGGAGCACTCCTACGAGCAGTACTTC.

The J gene is TRBJ2-7, the V gene TRBV7-2; 8 nucleotides match TRBD2. This CDR3 is 13 amino acids long. Germline-derived CDR1 and CDR2 are SGHTA and FQGNSA. Losses at the gene ends were 3 bases for V and 3 bases for J; bases not matched to a gene: 1. The CDR3 region is CASSFRGGYEQYF. As DNA, the CDR3 is TGTGCCAGCAGCTTCCGGGGGGGCTACGAGCAGTACTTC.

This chain links TRBV4-3 with TRBJ1-3, with D unclear. The ends were cut back, 0 bases at V and 0 bases at J, with 12 bases in the middle. This CDR3 is built from 17 residues. Germline V lookup: CDR1 LGHNA, CDR2 YSLEER. CDR3 sequence reads: CASSQETAIHSGNTIYF. CDR3 DNA sequence: TGCGCCAGCAGCCAAGAAACGGCTATTCACTCTGGAAACACCATATATTTT.

The J gene is TRBJ2-3, the V gene TRBV2; 8 nucleotides agree with TRBD1. The J segment lost 6 bases and the V segment lost 3 bases, leaving 8 bases of the junction unmatched. Germline-derived CDR1 and CDR2 are SNHLY and FYNNEI. The CDR3 extends over 15 amino acids. CDR3: CASSERDRMGDTQYF. The CDR3 bases are TGTGCCAGCAGTGAGCGGGACAGGATGGGGGATACGCAGTATTTT.

The V and J genes are TRBV5-4 and TRBJ2-7, with 7 bases fitting TRBD1. The CDR3 covers 13 residues. CDR1 and CDR2 (germline): SGHNT, YYREEE (reference sequence). V trimming: 7 bases; J trimming: 4 bases; junction bases outside the gene matches: 8. The CDR3 region is CASGRQGVYEQYF. The CDR3 DNA sequence: TGTGCCAGCGGCCGACAGGGTGTATACGAGCAGTACTTC.

The chain links TRBV6-6 to TRBJ1-1, with D possibly being TRBD1 (5 bases). This CDR3 has 15 residues. In germline, CDR1 is MNHNY, CDR2 SVGAGI (reference sequence). V was trimmed by 0 bases and J by 5 bases, leaving 13 bases between them. CDR3 region: CASSYSAGWGTEAFF. DNA for the CDR3: TGTGCCAGCAGTTACTCCGCCGGCTGGGGGACTGAAGCTTTCTTT.

Only a few counts were recorded for this clone. The CDR3 is CASIPTSGARISYNEQFF. In nucleotides, the CDR3 is TGTGCCAGCATCCCGACTAGCGGGGCCAGAATCTCCTACAATGAGCAGTTCTTC. The chain carries TRBV27 and TRBJ2-1; 11 positions match TRBD2. Germline V gives CDR1 MNHEY, CDR2 SMNVEV (reference sequence). V was clipped by 7 bases and J by 0 bases; unmatched bases: 11. The CDR3 length is 18 residues.

Of note for this clone: Other DNA sequences in this sample translate to the same CDR3. The rearrangement links TRBV5-6 to TRBJ2-6, with D hard to call. CDR3 length equals 15 residues. With 0 bases removed from V and 0 bases from J, the gap between germline ends came to 4 bases. In germline, CDR1 is SGHDT, CDR2 YYEEEE. Here the CDR3 DNA reads TGTGCCAGCAGCTTGGGGAACTCTGGGGCCAACGTCCTGACTTTC. This codes for CASSLGNSGANVLTF.

The chain couples TRBV6-1 to TRBJ1-2; 9 positions match TRBD1. Per the germline V gene, CDR1 is MNHNS and CDR2 is SASEGT. V lost 10 bases to trimming and J lost 7 bases; unmatched junction nucleotides: 13. The CDR3 covers 14 residues. The CDR3 DNA follows: TGTGCCACAGGGGACAGGGTAGGCTCCTTTGGCTACACCTTC. Translated, it gives CATGDRVGSFGYTF.

The CDR3 protein is CASSYGTGGTYEQYF. In nucleotides, the CDR3 is TGTGCCAGCAGTTACGGGACAGGGGGAACCTACGAGCAGTACTTC. The chain joins TRBV6-5 to TRBJ2-7; TRBD1 matches 11 bases. Germline CDR1 MNHEY, CDR2 SVGAGI. This CDR3 has 15 amino acids. After removal of 2 bases from V and 2 bases from J, the junction contained 2 bases not matched to a gene.

The chain employs TRBV4-1 and TRBJ2-1, with 9 nucleotides matching TRBD1. V gave up 0 bases and J gave up 5 bases; unmatched junction bases: 11. This CDR3 has 18 amino acids. Germline lookup yields CDR1 MGHRA and CDR2 YSYEKL. CDR3 sequence: CASSQEPVTGGKNNEQFF. The DNA of the CDR3 is TGCGCCAGCAGCCAAGAGCCGGTGACAGGGGGTAAAAACAATGAGCAGTTCTTC.

The CDR3 loop is CASSPTGALQETQYF. The DNA of the CDR3 is TGCGCCAGCTCCCCGACAGGTGCCCTACAAGAGACCCAGTACTTC. The J gene is TRBJ2-5, the V gene TRBV5-1, with D possibly matching TRBD1 (6 bases). CDR3 length: 15 residues. The germline V and J ends were trimmed by 7 bases and 2 bases, with 18 bases remaining between them. Germline V gene lookup returns CDR1 SGHRS and CDR2 YFSETQ.

The V gene is TRBV6-5, the J gene TRBJ1-6, with D unresolved. The CDR3 runs 12 residues. CDR1 MNHEY and CDR2 SVGAGI come from the germline V gene. The V end was cut by 2 bases, the J end by 12 bases, with 8 bases between. The CDR3 is CASSYPGLPLHF. The CDR3 DNA reads as TGTGCCAGCAGTTACCCAGGTTTACCCCTCCACTTT.

The V gene is TRBV7-8, the J gene TRBJ1-5; D may be TRBD1 (5 bases). V was trimmed by 1 base and J by 2 bases, leaving 9 bases between them. Germline-derived CDR1 and CDR2 are SGHVS and FQNEAQ. CDR3 length: 15 amino acids. CDR3 region: CASSLEGLGNQPQHF. CDR3 nucleotides: TGTGCCAGCAGCTTAGAGGGGTTGGGCAATCAGCCCCAGCATTTT.

The rearrangement joins TRBV28 to TRBJ2-4; a weak D match, TRBD1 (6 bases). The CDR3 is 16 amino acids. Germline V gene data show CDR1 as MDHEN and CDR2 as SYDVKM. Between the trimmed V and J ends, which lost 5 bases and 1 base, there was a span of 15 bases. The CDR3 is CASSIQGRGAKNIQYF. The CDR3 DNA reads as TGTGCCAGCAGTATACAGGGTCGAGGGGCCAAAAACATTCAGTACTTC.

This chain uses TRBV9 with TRBJ2-7; possibly TRBD2 for D (6 bases). Germline CDR1 is SGDLS and CDR2 is YYNGEE. V gave up 4 bases and J gave up 6 bases, with 14 bases separating them. The CDR3 runs to 13 residues. In DNA, the CDR3 is TGTGCCAGCAGCAGCCGGGACTCCGTCGAGCAGTACTTC. Protein product: CASSSRDSVEQYF.